The clone carrying this TCR beta chain shows up as medium-sized (0.01 to 0.1%) by frequency. One tube held mixed TRB-A and TRB-B primer pools for touch-down PCR. TCRdb reprocessed the multiplex PCR reads and reports one entry per CDR3 protein, with no DNA. This table holds several thousand distinct CDR3 sequences. Germline CDR1 and CDR2: GTSNPN and SVGIG (reference sequence). CDR3 size: 11 residues. These data originate in a study of T cell clusters in autoimmune cytopenias. Each sample's input was 250 ng genomic DNA, 35,000 to 40,000 genome equivalents. The receptor was derived from a human donor with an autoimmune cytopenia or autoimmune hepatitis (not recorded which). The source material was peripheral blood. This chain joins TRBV30 and TRBJ2-7; TCRdb picks TRBD1, but there is no DNA to check that call. The chain's CDR3 is CAVGGGYEQYF.